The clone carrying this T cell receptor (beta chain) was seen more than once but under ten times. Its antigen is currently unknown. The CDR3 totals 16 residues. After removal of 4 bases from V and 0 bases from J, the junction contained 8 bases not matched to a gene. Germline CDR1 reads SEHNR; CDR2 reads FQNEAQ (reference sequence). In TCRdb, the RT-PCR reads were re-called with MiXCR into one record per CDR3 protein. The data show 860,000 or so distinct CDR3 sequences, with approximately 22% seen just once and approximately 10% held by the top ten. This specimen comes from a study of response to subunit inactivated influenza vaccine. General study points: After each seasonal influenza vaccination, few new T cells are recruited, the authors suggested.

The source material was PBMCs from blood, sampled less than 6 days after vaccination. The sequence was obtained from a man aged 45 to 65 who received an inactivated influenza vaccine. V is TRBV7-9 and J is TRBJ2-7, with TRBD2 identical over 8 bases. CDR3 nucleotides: TGTGCCAGCAGCTCCAAAGCGGGAGCCCCCTCCTACGAGCAGTACTTC. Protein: CASSSKAGAPSYEQYF. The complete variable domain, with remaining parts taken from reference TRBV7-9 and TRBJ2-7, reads DTGVSQNPRHKITKRGQNVTFRCDPISEHNRLYWYRQTLGQGPEFLTYFQNEAQLEKSRLLSDRFSAERPKGSFSTLEIQRTEQGDSAMYLCASSSKAGAPSYEQYFGPGTRLTVT.